This is a list of T cell receptor beta chains from one sample in a study of blood T cell repertoires in COVID-19. The table came from immunoSEQ multiplex PCR; TCRdb's copy has only in-frame clones and leaves some out. Seen here are 200,000 to 300,000 clones, around 89% observed once, and the top ten hold 1% to 1.5%. Sequencing was performed on PBMCs or T cells enriched from blood (not recorded which). These receptors all stem from a woman between 40 and 55 years old with acute COVID-19. Both conserved end residues are part of each CDR3. A D gene is named only where the DNA matches it firmly. Expanded clones get a size class; other rows say once, few or many, or leave the size out.

>-|TRBV15|TRBJ1-5|-
TGTGCCACCAGCGGAGGGGAGTATAGCAATCAGCCCCAGCATTTT
CATSGGEYSNQPQHF
>-|TRBV29-1|TRBJ2-7|-
TGCAGCGTTGACCAGGGAACTGGACAGCAGTACTTC
CSVDQGTGQQYF
>TRBD1|TRBV28|TRBJ2-7|-
TGTGCCAACTGGACAGGGGTGTACTACGAGCAGTACTTC
CANWTGVYYEQYF
>-|TRBV28|TRBJ2-3|-
TGTGCCAGCAGTTTACTGCTGCGAAACACAGATACGCAGTATTTT
CASSLLLRNTDTQYF
>-|TRBV30|TRBJ1-3|-
TGTGCCTGGAGTGGTCCAACGGACACCATATATTTT
CAWSGPTDTIYF
>-|TRBV18|TRBJ2-7|-
TGTGCCAGCTCACTAGGACAACACCTCTCCGAGCAGTACTTC
CASSLGQHLSEQYF
>TRBD1|TRBV4-1|TRBJ1-1|-
TGCGCCAGCAGCCAAGATTCCGCAGGGGGGAGCACTGAAGCTTTCTTT
CASSQDSAGGSTEAFF
>-|TRBV5-1|TRBJ2-7|-
TGCGCCAGCAGCGTTAGCGCAAGCTCCTACGAGCAGTACTTC
CASSVSASSYEQYF
>-|TRBV9|TRBJ2-2|-
TGTGCCAGCAGCGTAACGCGGCGGGGCCCAGGGGAGCTGTTTTTT
CASSVTRRGPGELFF
>TRBD1|TRBV28|TRBJ2-4|once
TGTGCCAGCAGTGCTTTGGGGACAGGAACCAAAAACATTCAGTACTTC
CASSALGTGTKNIQYF
>TRBD1|TRBV25-1|TRBJ1-4|-
TGTGCCAGCAGTGAAGCCCTACAGGGGGGAGAAAAACTGTTTTTT
CASSEALQGGEKLFF
>TRBD1|TRBV9|TRBJ2-3|-
TGTGCCAGCACCAGGACAGGAGCCACAGATACGCAGTATTTT
CASTRTGATDTQYF
>-|TRBV7-9|TRBJ1-2|few
TGTGCCAGCAGCCCACTGTCCTATGGCTACACCTTC
CASSPLSYGYTF
>-|TRBV7-9|TRBJ1-1|once
TGTGCCAGCAGCGGAATCCCACAGGGCATCGGACCGTTGAACACTGAAGCTTTCTTT
CASSGIPQGIGPLNTEAFF
>-|TRBV2|TRBJ1-2|-
TGTGCCAGCAGTGAATCACTTTCCTATGGCTACACCTTC
CASSESLSYGYTF
>TRBD2|TRBV27|TRBJ2-3|-
TGTGCCGGGGAGACTAGCGGGAGTTCTGCAGATACGCAGTATTTT
CAGETSGSSADTQYF
>TRBD2|TRBV30|TRBJ2-1|-
TGTGCCTGGAGTTACGGGAGGGACAATGAGCAGTTCTTC
CAWSYGRDNEQFF
>TRBD2|TRBV12-3/TRBV12-4|TRBJ2-1|-
TGTGCCAGCAGATCTACTAGCGGGAATGAGCAGTTCTTC
CASRSTSGNEQFF
>TRBD2|TRBV19|TRBJ2-1|-
TGTGCCAGCCTAGGACTAGCGGGAGGCGATCCCTCCTACAATGAGCAGTTCTTC
CASLGLAGGDPSYNEQFF
>-|TRBV7-2|TRBJ2-1|-
TGTGCCAGCGGACCTCGGGGATACAATGAGCAGTTCTTC
CASGPRGYNEQFF
>-|TRBV1|TRBJ1-3|-
TGCACCAGCATGGGTCGGGACTCTGGAAACACCATATATTTT
CTSMGRDSGNTIYF
>-|TRBV19|TRBJ1-6|-
TGTGCCAGTAGTACCGGGACTCTCTTGGCGAATTCACCCCTCCACTTT
CASSTGTLLANSPLHF
>-|TRBV28|TRBJ1-6|-
TGTGCCAGCAGCCTTGCAGGACAGTTTTCACCCCTCCACTTT
CASSLAGQFSPLHF
>-|TRBV11-2|TRBJ1-5|-
TGTGCCAGCAGCTTAGATGGCAGAAGCAATCAGCCCCAGCATTTT
CASSLDGRSNQPQHF
>-|TRBV9|TRBJ1-5|-
TGTGCCAGCAGCACCACAGGGATCAATCAGCCCCAGCATTTT
CASSTTGINQPQHF
>-|TRBV7-8|TRBJ2-7|-
TGTGCCAGCAGCTTGTCCGTCAGGGAGCAGTACTTC
CASSLSVREQYF
>-|TRBV15|TRBJ2-5|-
TGTGCCACCAGCCGCGGACAGGCGGGGGAGACCCAGTACTTC
CATSRGQAGETQYF
>TRBD1|TRBV29-1|TRBJ1-1|-
TGCACCGTGGACAGGTTAAACACTGAAGCTTTCTTT
CTVDRLNTEAFF
>TRBD1|TRBV25-1|TRBJ1-1|-
TGTGCCAGCACTTGGGACAGGGACACTGAAGCTTTCTTT
CASTWDRDTEAFF
>TRBD1|TRBV9|TRBJ1-5|-
TGTGCCAGCAGCGTCGGGACAGGGGTCTCTCAGCCCCAGCATTTT
CASSVGTGVSQPQHF
>-|TRBV13|TRBJ2-5|-
TGTGCCAGCAGCTCACCCATGAGTTTAGAGACCCAGTACTTC
CASSSPMSLETQYF
>TRBD1|TRBV27|TRBJ1-4|-
TGTGCCAGCAGTGGGACAGGGGGCGATGAAAAACTGTTTTTT
CASSGTGGDEKLFF
>-|TRBV5-1|TRBJ1-6|-
TGCGCCAGCAGCTTGTCGTCAAGTAGTTCACCCCTCCACTTT
CASSLSSSSSPLHF